The source of this TCR beta chain is a study of T cells after yellow fever vaccination. Germline V CDR1 and CDR2: SGHRS, YFSETQ. This CDR3 is 15 amino acids long. Trimming took off 4 bases at V and 7 bases at J, with 18 bases between the two ends. TCRdb called the 5' RACE reads again in MiXCR, with one record for every CDR3 protein. The sample holds about 510,000 distinct CDR3 sequences, 20% to 25% seen once. This clonotype appeared a few times. The clonotype comes from a young man who received the YFV17D yellow fever vaccine. The chain couples TRBV5-1 to TRBJ1-5; D is perhaps TRBD1 (6 bases). The specimen was PBMCs, collected roughly 23 days after the first yellow fever vaccination. DNA of the CDR3: TGCGCCAGCAGCCACGAAGGGGGTAGAGGGCAGCCCCAGCATTTT. It specifies CASSHEGGRGQPQHF.